The rows below give T cell receptor beta chains drawn from one sample of a study of blood T cell repertoires in COVID-19. TCRdb keeps only in-frame clones here, not all; method: immunoSEQ multiplex PCR. Seen here are about 140,000 clones, 75% to 85% observed once, and the top ten hold about 4%. The sequenced material came from peripheral blood. The receptors come from a woman at least 80 years old with acute or convalescent COVID-19. Both conserved end residues are part of each CDR3. Each record gives: D gene, V gene, clone size, J gene, CDR3 DNA, CDR3 protein. The D gene is left open where the match is weak. Clone sizes are given selectively: once, few, many, or a class where the clone is expanded.

d_gene: TRBD1
v_gene: TRBV28
abundance: -
j_gene: TRBJ2-7
CDR3nt: TGTGCCAGCAGAAGGACAGGGACGGAAGAGCAGTACTTC
CDR3aa: CASRRTGTEEQYF

d_gene: TRBD2
v_gene: TRBV9
abundance: once
j_gene: TRBJ2-5
CDR3nt: TGTGCCAGCAGCGTCGCGGGGGGGATCACCCAGTACTTC
CDR3aa: CASSVAGGITQYF

d_gene: -
v_gene: TRBV11-2
abundance: -
j_gene: TRBJ1-1
CDR3nt: TGTGCCAGCAGCTTCCAGGAACTTACTGAAGCTTTCTTT
CDR3aa: CASSFQELTEAFF

d_gene: -
v_gene: TRBV5-4
abundance: -
j_gene: TRBJ1-1
CDR3nt: TGTGCCAGCAGCTTGGGAGGGGGCACTGAAGCTTTCTTT
CDR3aa: CASSLGGGTEAFF

d_gene: TRBD1
v_gene: TRBV2
abundance: -
j_gene: TRBJ1-5
CDR3nt: TGTGCCAGCAGTGTCGAACAGGGGGCGGATCAGCCCCAGCATTTT
CDR3aa: CASSVEQGADQPQHF

d_gene: TRBD1
v_gene: TRBV6-2/TRBV6-3
abundance: -
j_gene: TRBJ2-3
CDR3nt: TGTGCCAGCAGTCCCGGGACAGCGCCTAGCACAGATACGCAGTATTTT
CDR3aa: CASSPGTAPSTDTQYF

d_gene: TRBD2
v_gene: TRBV9
abundance: -
j_gene: TRBJ2-1
CDR3nt: TGTGCCAGCAGCGATCAACCTAGCGGGGGGTACAATGAGCAGTTCTTC
CDR3aa: CASSDQPSGGYNEQFF

d_gene: -
v_gene: TRBV5-4
abundance: once
j_gene: TRBJ1-6
CDR3nt: TGTGCCAGCAGCACCGGGGGGGGATATAATTCACCCCTCCACTTT
CDR3aa: CASSTGGGYNSPLHF

d_gene: -
v_gene: TRBV11-2
abundance: -
j_gene: TRBJ2-2
CDR3nt: TGTGCCAGCACAAAGGGACTTCACACCGGGGAGCTGTTTTTT
CDR3aa: CASTKGLHTGELFF

d_gene: TRBD2
v_gene: TRBV7-8
abundance: -
j_gene: TRBJ2-2
CDR3nt: TGTGCCAGCAGCCTTGGACTAGCGGGGTTCGGGACCGGGGAGCTGTTTTTT
CDR3aa: CASSLGLAGFGTGELFF

d_gene: -
v_gene: TRBV6-5
abundance: few
j_gene: TRBJ1-1
CDR3nt: TGTGCCAGCAGTTACTCCGGGACAATGAACACTGAAGCTTTCTTT
CDR3aa: CASSYSGTMNTEAFF

d_gene: TRBD1
v_gene: TRBV5-4
abundance: -
j_gene: TRBJ1-4
CDR3nt: TGTGCCAGCAGTTATACTCAGGGGGCGGGTGAAAAACTGTTTTTT
CDR3aa: CASSYTQGAGEKLFF

d_gene: -
v_gene: TRBV2
abundance: -
j_gene: TRBJ1-1
CDR3nt: TGTGCCAGCAGTGTGCTCGCAGGACTTAACACTGAAGCTTTCTTT
CDR3aa: CASSVLAGLNTEAFF

d_gene: -
v_gene: TRBV7-2
abundance: -
j_gene: TRBJ1-6
CDR3nt: TGTGCCAGCAGCTTGAGGTCTAATTCACCCCTCCACTTT
CDR3aa: CASSLRSNSPLHF

d_gene: -
v_gene: TRBV11-1
abundance: -
j_gene: TRBJ1-1
CDR3nt: TGTGCCAGCAGCTTAGATGGGGAGGGCACTGAAGCTTTCTTT
CDR3aa: CASSLDGEGTEAFF

d_gene: -
v_gene: TRBV2
abundance: -
j_gene: TRBJ1-2
CDR3nt: TGTGCCAGCAGTGAATTGCTTGGACAGAACTATGGCTACACCTTC
CDR3aa: CASSELLGQNYGYTF

d_gene: -
v_gene: TRBV19
abundance: -
j_gene: TRBJ2-1
CDR3nt: TGTGCCAGTAGTCTGGGCATGGGGACTCCTGAGCAGTTCTTC
CDR3aa: CASSLGMGTPEQFF

d_gene: TRBD1
v_gene: TRBV30
abundance: -
j_gene: TRBJ2-5
CDR3nt: TGTGCCTGGAGTGCCCGGGACAGGGCAATGAAGACCCAGTACTTC
CDR3aa: CAWSARDRAMKTQYF

d_gene: TRBD2
v_gene: TRBV5-1
abundance: -
j_gene: TRBJ2-1
CDR3nt: TGCGCCAGCAGCCCTTGGCGGGCGGGAGGGGTCGATGAGCAGTTCTTC
CDR3aa: CASSPWRAGGVDEQFF

d_gene: TRBD1
v_gene: TRBV15
abundance: -
j_gene: TRBJ1-4
CDR3nt: TGTGCCACCGGGACAGGGGGCATCGAGGATGAAAAACTGTTTTTT
CDR3aa: CATGTGGIEDEKLFF

d_gene: TRBD2
v_gene: TRBV2
abundance: -
j_gene: TRBJ2-5
CDR3nt: TGTGCCAGCAGCACCAACGGACTAGCTACCTTGGGAGAGACCCAGTACTTC
CDR3aa: CASSTNGLATLGETQYF

d_gene: -
v_gene: TRBV10-3
abundance: -
j_gene: TRBJ1-2
CDR3nt: TGTGCCATCAGTGAGTTGACAGGTAGCTATGGCTACACCTTC
CDR3aa: CAISELTGSYGYTF

d_gene: TRBD2
v_gene: TRBV5-1
abundance: -
j_gene: TRBJ2-1
CDR3nt: TGCGCCAGCAGACCTAGCGGGAGGCACAATGAGCAGTTCTTC
CDR3aa: CASRPSGRHNEQFF

d_gene: -
v_gene: TRBV5-1
abundance: -
j_gene: TRBJ2-6
CDR3nt: TGCGCCAGCAGCAACTCCAGGCCCTCTGGGGCCAACGTCCTGACTTTC
CDR3aa: CASSNSRPSGANVLTF

d_gene: TRBD1
v_gene: TRBV5-1
abundance: -
j_gene: TRBJ2-5
CDR3nt: TGCGCCAGCAGCTTGGGGGACAGGTACCAAGAGACCCAGTACTTC
CDR3aa: CASSLGDRYQETQYF

d_gene: -
v_gene: TRBV13
abundance: -
j_gene: TRBJ1-1
CDR3nt: TGTGCCAGCAGCCCAGGGGTTCCAGGGGTCCCGCCTTATAACACTGAAGCTTTCTTT
CDR3aa: CASSPGVPGVPPYNTEAFF

d_gene: -
v_gene: TRBV5-1
abundance: -
j_gene: TRBJ1-1
CDR3nt: TGCGCCAGCAGCAAGGACAGCTTGAACACTGAAGCTTTCTTT
CDR3aa: CASSKDSLNTEAFF

d_gene: -
v_gene: TRBV28
abundance: -
j_gene: TRBJ2-5
CDR3nt: TGTGCCAGCAGTGGTCAAAGTAGCGGCCAAGAGACCCAGTACTTC
CDR3aa: CASSGQSSGQETQYF

d_gene: -
v_gene: TRBV4-1
abundance: -
j_gene: TRBJ1-5
CDR3nt: TGCGCCAGCAGCCTAAAGCCCGATCAGCCCCAGCATTTT
CDR3aa: CASSLKPDQPQHF

d_gene: -
v_gene: TRBV28
abundance: -
j_gene: TRBJ2-7
CDR3nt: TGTGCCAGCAGTCTCCACTCCGAGCAGTACTTC
CDR3aa: CASSLHSEQYF

d_gene: TRBD2
v_gene: TRBV7-2
abundance: -
j_gene: TRBJ2-7
CDR3nt: TGTGCCAGCAGTCTAGGGTGGGGGGGATCCTACGAGCAGTACTTC
CDR3aa: CASSLGWGGSYEQYF

d_gene: -
v_gene: TRBV27
abundance: -
j_gene: TRBJ1-3
CDR3nt: TGTGCCAGCAGTCCCCTCAGTTACTCTGGAAACACCATATATTTT
CDR3aa: CASSPLSYSGNTIYF

d_gene: TRBD2
v_gene: TRBV25-1
abundance: -
j_gene: TRBJ2-3
CDR3nt: TGTGCCAGCAGTGGTACGGGACTAGCATATACGCAGTATTTT
CDR3aa: CASSGTGLAYTQYF

d_gene: TRBD1
v_gene: TRBV2
abundance: -
j_gene: TRBJ2-1
CDR3nt: TGTGCCAGCATGAACCTAGGACAGGGGATGGCCAATGAGCAGTTCTTC
CDR3aa: CASMNLGQGMANEQFF

d_gene: TRBD1
v_gene: TRBV6-9
abundance: -
j_gene: TRBJ1-4
CDR3nt: TGTGCCATACAGGGGAGCTTTAATGAAAAACTGTTTTTT
CDR3aa: CAIQGSFNEKLFF

d_gene: -
v_gene: TRBV6-5
abundance: once
j_gene: TRBJ1-3
CDR3nt: TGTGCCAGCAGTTACCTCCGGGGCTCTGGAAACACCATATATTTT
CDR3aa: CASSYLRGSGNTIYF

d_gene: TRBD1
v_gene: TRBV6-5
abundance: -
j_gene: TRBJ1-5
CDR3nt: TGTGCCAGCAGCCGGGACAGGGGGCTTCAGCCCCAGCATTTT
CDR3aa: CASSRDRGLQPQHF

d_gene: -
v_gene: TRBV28
abundance: -
j_gene: TRBJ1-3
CDR3nt: TGTGCCAGCAAACATTTAACAGGATGGTCTGGAAACACCATATATTTT
CDR3aa: CASKHLTGWSGNTIYF

d_gene: -
v_gene: TRBV7-9
abundance: -
j_gene: TRBJ2-7
CDR3nt: TGTGCCAGCAGCCCCGCAGGGCCCTACGAGCAGTACTTC
CDR3aa: CASSPAGPYEQYF

d_gene: TRBD2
v_gene: TRBV28
abundance: -
j_gene: TRBJ2-1
CDR3nt: TGTGCCAGCAGGATGACGGGGGGGCCGAATGAGCAGTTCTTC
CDR3aa: CASRMTGGPNEQFF

d_gene: TRBD2
v_gene: TRBV7-3
abundance: -
j_gene: TRBJ2-1
CDR3nt: TGTGCCAGCAGCTTACGCGGTAGCGGGGGCCTCAGCTCCTACAATGAGCAGTTCTTC
CDR3aa: CASSLRGSGGLSSYNEQFF

d_gene: -
v_gene: TRBV11-2
abundance: -
j_gene: TRBJ1-1
CDR3nt: TGTGCCAGCAGCATGATAGGGGATACTGAAGCTTTCTTT
CDR3aa: CASSMIGDTEAFF

d_gene: TRBD1
v_gene: TRBV5-6
abundance: -
j_gene: TRBJ1-6
CDR3nt: TGTGCCAGCAGCTTGAATCAGGGGGCGAGTAATTCACCCCTCCACTTT
CDR3aa: CASSLNQGASNSPLHF

d_gene: -
v_gene: TRBV5-6
abundance: few
j_gene: TRBJ1-5
CDR3nt: TGTGCCAGCAGCTTAGGGACACCAGGGCCCCAGCATTTT
CDR3aa: CASSLGTPGPQHF

d_gene: TRBD2
v_gene: TRBV4-2
abundance: -
j_gene: TRBJ2-2
CDR3nt: TGTGCCAGCAGCCGCCTGGGGGAGGGAGTAAAAACCGGGGAGCTGTTTTTT
CDR3aa: CASSRLGEGVKTGELFF

d_gene: TRBD1
v_gene: TRBV3-1/TRBV3-2
abundance: -
j_gene: TRBJ1-1
CDR3nt: TGTGCCAGCAGCCACCCGGGACAGGTAATTAACACTGAAGCTTTCTTT
CDR3aa: CASSHPGQVINTEAFF

d_gene: -
v_gene: TRBV18
abundance: -
j_gene: TRBJ2-7
CDR3nt: TGTGCCAGCTCAATTCAGGCCTCCTACGAGCAGTACTTC
CDR3aa: CASSIQASYEQYF

d_gene: TRBD2
v_gene: TRBV28
abundance: -
j_gene: TRBJ2-1
CDR3nt: TGTGCCAGCAACTCCCGGACTAGCGGGGGTCCCGATGAGCAGTTCTTC
CDR3aa: CASNSRTSGGPDEQFF

d_gene: TRBD1
v_gene: TRBV5-1
abundance: -
j_gene: TRBJ2-3
CDR3nt: TGCGCCAGCAGTCCCGGGACAGGGGTGTTGGCAGATACGCAGTATTTT
CDR3aa: CASSPGTGVLADTQYF

d_gene: TRBD1
v_gene: TRBV5-1
abundance: -
j_gene: TRBJ1-3
CDR3nt: TGCGCCAGCAGCTTGGGTACAGGGGAAGGAAACACCATATATTTT
CDR3aa: CASSLGTGEGNTIYF

d_gene: -
v_gene: TRBV27
abundance: -
j_gene: TRBJ1-1
CDR3nt: TGTGCCAGCAGTCCGCTCAGGGTGGCCACCCCAGCTTTCTTT
CDR3aa: CASSPLRVATPAFF

d_gene: -
v_gene: TRBV5-1
abundance: once
j_gene: TRBJ1-1
CDR3nt: TGCGCCAGCAGCTTCGTAGAGAACACTGAAGCTTTCTTT
CDR3aa: CASSFVENTEAFF

d_gene: TRBD2
v_gene: TRBV7-9
abundance: -
j_gene: TRBJ2-1
CDR3nt: TGTGCCAGCAGCCAAGGACTAGCGTTCTACAATGAGCAGTTCTTC
CDR3aa: CASSQGLAFYNEQFF

d_gene: -
v_gene: TRBV5-1
abundance: -
j_gene: TRBJ2-5
CDR3nt: TGCGCCAGCAGCTTGGGGGTGTCGGGAGAGACCCAGTACTTC
CDR3aa: CASSLGVSGETQYF

d_gene: -
v_gene: TRBV5-1
abundance: -
j_gene: TRBJ2-5
CDR3nt: TGCGCCAGCAGCTTGGCGCTAGGACACCCCGGAGAGACCCAGTACTTC
CDR3aa: CASSLALGHPGETQYF

d_gene: TRBD1
v_gene: TRBV27
abundance: -
j_gene: TRBJ2-7
CDR3nt: TGTGCCAGCAGTCACCTCACACTTAAGGGGGCGCATGGCGAGCAGTACTTC
CDR3aa: CASSHLTLKGAHGEQYF

d_gene: TRBD1
v_gene: TRBV28
abundance: -
j_gene: TRBJ1-1
CDR3nt: TGTGCCAGCAAGACTGAGCAGGGGGGCGCCGGGAACACTGAAGCTTTCTTT
CDR3aa: CASKTEQGGAGNTEAFF